This T cell receptor beta chain was identified in a study of blood T cells in healthy people across ages. A second PCR, run for roughly 7 to 12 cycles, used a sample-barcoded 5' primer plus a J-beta primer mix. With 12 random nucleotides, a template-switch adaptor tagged each individual cDNA molecule. TCRdb ran MiXCR on the 5' RACE reads and lists one entry per CDR3 protein. This sample has approximately 800,000 distinct CDR3 sequences, with about 62% found just once. This TCR was sampled from a man aged 25-40 years in good health. The sample taken for sequencing was blood.

In nucleotides, the CDR3 is TGTGCCAGCACTTATGCGAATACCGGGGGGAATGAGCAGTTCTTC. Protein product: CASTYANTGGNEQFF. The chain uses TRBV7-9 and TRBJ2-1; TRBD2 agrees at 7 bases. The CDR3 covers 15 residues. V lost 7 bases and J lost 7; bases outside the gene matches: 13. Germline lookup yields CDR1 SEHNR and CDR2 FQNEAQ (reference sequence).